These 11 T cell receptor beta chains originate from one sample sequenced in a study of cytomegalovirus exposure and HLA in healthy donors. TCRdb's table, derived via immunoSEQ multiplex PCR, lists solely in-frame clones and lacks some. The sample has fewer than 55,000 clones, roughly 92% seen once. The sequenced material came from PBMCs. The receptors originated from a man aged 18 to 29 in good health and CMV-seronegative.

V gene TRBV6-5 combines with J gene TRBJ2-7; D might be TRBD2 (6 bases). This CDR3 has 16 residues. V shed 2 bases and J shed 2 bases, with 16 bases lying between them. In germline, CDR1 is MNHEY, CDR2 SVGAGI. The CDR3 DNA follows: TGTGCCAGCAGTTACGTGGGTGGGAGGACCCCCTACGAGCAGTACTTC. It encodes CASSYVGGRTPYEQYF.

The chain joins TRBV7-2 to TRBJ2-7; 11 bases match TRBD1. The CDR3 is 15 amino acids. Looked up from germline, CDR1 is SGHTA and CDR2 is FQGNSA. J gave up 3 bases and V 1 base, and 2 bases lay outside the gene matches. In DNA form, the CDR3 reads TGTGCCAGCAGCTTAGGGACAGGGGGCTTCTACGAGCAGTACTTC. This sequence encodes CASSLGTGGFYEQYF.

This clone was detected once. The genes are TRBV12-5 and TRBJ2-1, with TRBD1 matching over 9 bases. With 6 bases clipped from V and 7 bases from J, the junction kept 10 bases outside the gene matches. Germline V gives CDR1 LGHNT, CDR2 FRNRAP. The CDR3 extends over 15 amino acids. The CDR3 bases are TGTGCTAGTGGCCACACAGGGGGCAGGTCGAATGAGCAGTTCTTC. Its protein is CASGHTGGRSNEQFF.

This chain joins TRBV7-6 and TRBJ2-2; 8 bases map to TRBD2. The ends lost 1 base at V and 1 base at J; junction bases unmatched: 5. The CDR3 loop spans 17 amino acids. CDR1 is SGHVS and CDR2 is FNYEAQ in the germline V gene. The CDR3 DNA follows: TGTGCCAGCAGCTTAGTACTAGCGGACCAGAACACCGGGGAGCTGTTTTTT. Translation: CASSLVLADQNTGELFF.

For the CDR3, the DNA is TGTGCCAGCAGTCGGGGGGTAGGTTATAACAATCAGCCCCAGCATTTT. Translated, it gives CASSRGVGYNNQPQHF. This chain links TRBV28 with TRBJ1-5, with a possible D match to TRBD1 (5 bases). V was clipped by 5 bases and J by 3 bases, with 17 bases between them. This CDR3 comprises 16 residues. CDR1 MDHEN and CDR2 SYDVKM come from the germline V gene.

This chain uses TRBV9 with TRBJ1-1; D unresolved. The CDR3 is 16 amino acids. CDR1 is SGDLS, CDR2 YYNGEE, per germline. Trimming left V 3 bases short and J 5 bases short, with 20 bases between. For the CDR3, the DNA is TGTGCCAGCAGCGCCCGGTCCTCGGGTATGAGTACTGAAGCTTTCTTT. It encodes CASSARSSGMSTEAFF. The whole variable domain, filled in from reference TRBV9 and TRBJ1-1, reads DSGVTQTPKHLITATGQRVTLRCSPRSGDLSVYWYQQSLDQGLQFLIQYYNGEERAKGNILERFSAQQFPDLHSELNLSSLELGDSALYFCASSARSSGMSTEAFFGQGTRLTVV.

The V and J genes are TRBV27 and TRBJ2-7; D is unclear. CDR1 MNHEY and CDR2 SMNVEV come from the germline V gene (reference sequence). The CDR3 has 14 residues. Trimming left V 5 bases short and J 5 bases short, with 16 bases between. The CDR3, as DNA: TGTGCCAGCAGTGCCGTCCGACAATCCCACGAGCAGTACTTC. Translating it yields CASSAVRQSHEQYF.

This rearrangement joins TRBV29-1 to TRBJ2-1; TRBD1 agrees at 7 bases. Germline loops: CDR1 SQVTM, CDR2 ANQGSEA. Trimming removed 7 bases from V and 4 bases from J; junction bases left unmatched: 10. The CDR3 runs 14 residues. The CDR3 loop is CSAYGTESYNEQFF. Written as DNA, the CDR3 is TGCAGCGCCTACGGGACAGAGTCTTACAATGAGCAGTTCTTC.

This clone was detected only a few times. J is TRBJ1-3 and V is TRBV29-1, with D hard to call. The CDR3 extends over 14 amino acids. Germline loops: CDR1 SQVTM, CDR2 ANQGSEA. V lost 7 bases and J 4 bases, leaving 17 bases between the germline ends. For the CDR3, the DNA is TGCAGCGCCGCGATGGCAGGTAAGGGAAACACCATATATTTT. Encoded protein: CSAAMAGKGNTIYF.

This clone was detected once. The chain recombines TRBV10-3 with TRBJ2-3, with a possible D match to TRBD1 (6 bases). From germline, CDR1 is ENHRY and CDR2 SYGVKD. V lost 0 bases and J lost 3, with 10 bases in between. This CDR3 region has 15 residues. CDR3 in amino acids: CAISESTGRTDTQYF. In DNA, the CDR3 is TGTGCCATCAGTGAGTCAACAGGGCGAACAGATACGCAGTATTTT.

This sequence joins TRBV2 and TRBJ1-2, with TRBD1 as a possible D gene (5 bases). V was trimmed by 6 bases and J by 4 bases, leaving 15 bases between them. The CDR3 loop spans 14 amino acids. The germline V gene encodes CDR1 SNHLY and CDR2 FYNNEI. CDR3 nucleotide sequence: TGTGCCAGCAGCGTCGCGGGGACCATCTATGGCTACACCTTC. Translated, it gives CASSVAGTIYGYTF.